The rows below give T cell receptor beta chains drawn from one sample of a study of regulatory T cells in long-lasting Graves disease. MiXCR, run by TCRdb on the multiplex PCR reads, gives a single entry per CDR3 protein. The table includes around 450,000 distinct CDR3 sequences, around a fifth detected once. The sample was peripheral blood mononuclear cells (PBMCs), taken when the disease was refractory, from a patient treated with antithyroid drugs. The source is a female donor with Graves disease. CDR3s include the opening cysteine and the closing phenylalanine or tryptophan. D genes are given only for firm matches. The listing skips clone size in some rows; elsewhere it reads once, few, many or a size class.

V gene,clone size,J gene,D gene,CDR3 DNA,CDR3 protein
TRBV6-5,many,TRBJ1-6,NA,TGTGCCAGCAGTTACTCTGGGGGAGAGAATTCACCCCTCCACTTT,CASSYSGGENSPLHF
TRBV12-3/TRBV12-4,many,TRBJ2-5,TRBD1,TGTGCCAGCAGTTCAGACAGGGGAGGAGAGACCCAGTACTTC,CASSSDRGGETQYF
TRBV12-3/TRBV12-4,many,TRBJ1-1,TRBD1,TGTGCCAGCACCGGACAGGGAATCAGTACTGAAGCTTTCTTT,CASTGQGISTEAFF
TRBV7-2,many,TRBJ2-7,NA,TGTGCCAGCAGCTTTTTCGGGACAACGTCCTACGAGCAGTACTTC,CASSFFGTTSYEQYF
TRBV7-9,NA,TRBJ1-1,NA,TGTGCCAGCAGCTTCACTATGGACCCCTCCGGAGACACTGAAGCTTTCTTT,CASSFTMDPSGDTEAFF
TRBV3-1,NA,TRBJ2-7,NA,TGTGCCAGCAGCCCAGAGGTCGGGCGCTCCTACGAGCAGTACTTC,CASSPEVGRSYEQYF
TRBV28,many,TRBJ1-5,NA,TGTGCCAGCAGTTCCCCCCAGGGTGGAGGACAGCCCCAGCATTTT,CASSSPQGGGQPQHF
TRBV6-1,many,TRBJ1-5,TRBD1,TGTGCCAGCATGTTTGGGACAGGTCAGCCCCAGCATTTT,CASMFGTGQPQHF
TRBV7-9,many,TRBJ2-2,NA,TGTGCCAGCAGCTTAGGTACGAACACCGGGGAGCTGTTTTTT,CASSLGTNTGELFF
TRBV3-1,NA,TRBJ2-2,NA,TGTGCCAGCAGCCAAGAAGGAGGCACCGGGGAGCTGTTTTTT,CASSQEGGTGELFF
TRBV6-2/TRBV6-3,NA,TRBJ2-3,TRBD1,TGTGCCATCAGTGCGGGACAGGACACAGATACGCAGTATTTT,CAISAGQDTDTQYF
TRBV27,many,TRBJ2-7,TRBD1,TGTGCCAGCAACCGACAGGGCTCCTACGAGCAGTACTTC,CASNRQGSYEQYF
TRBV29-1,few,TRBJ1-2,NA,TGCGGCGCCTGGACAGACTATGGCTACACCTTC,CGAWTDYGYTF
TRBV5-1,few,TRBJ1-1,TRBD1,TGCGCCAGCAGCTTGGCCAAGCAGGGGGCTGAAGCTTTCTTT,CASSLAKQGAEAFF
TRBV2,NA,TRBJ2-3,TRBD1,TGTGCCAGCAGTTTCCTCGACAGGGGCACAGATACGCAGTATTTT,CASSFLDRGTDTQYF
TRBV6-2/TRBV6-3,few,TRBJ2-2,NA,TGTGCCAGCAGTTACTCCCATCTCACCGGGGAGCTGTTTTTT,CASSYSHLTGELFF
TRBV28,many,TRBJ2-7,NA,TGTGCCAGCAGTTCATCCTTCATCGGTAGAGGATTTTACGAGCAGTACTTC,CASSSSFIGRGFYEQYF
TRBV20-1,few,TRBJ2-4,NA,TGCAGTGCTAGAGACAGGGTCCAAAACATTCAGTACTTC,CSARDRVQNIQYF
TRBV27,NA,TRBJ2-2,TRBD1,TGTGCCAGCAGTTTCGGGACAGGGGGTACCGGGGAGCTGTTTTTT,CASSFGTGGTGELFF
TRBV3-1,NA,TRBJ2-7,TRBD1,TGTGCCAGCAGTCTACAGGGGTTGGGAGAGCAGTACTTC,CASSLQGLGEQYF
TRBV11-2,few,TRBJ2-7,NA,TGTGCCAGCAGCTTGGGGCAGACTTATAGCCTCTACGAGCAGTACTTC,CASSLGQTYSLYEQYF
TRBV29-1,many,TRBJ2-7,TRBD2,TGCAGCGTGGCAAGCGGGAGCGGCCCCTACGAGCAGTACTTC,CSVASGSGPYEQYF
TRBV12-3/TRBV12-4,many,TRBJ1-5,NA,TGTGCCAGCAGCTTTCGGGAGAATCAGCCCCAGCATTTT,CASSFRENQPQHF
TRBV7-8,many,TRBJ2-6,TRBD2,TGTGCCAGCAGCTTAAGCCGCGTCCCAAAACTAGCGGGACACTCTGGGGCCAACGTCCTGACTTTC,CASSLSRVPKLAGHSGANVLTF
TRBV12-5,many,TRBJ2-2,TRBD1,TGTGCTAGTGGAGCACACAGGGGCGGAACCGGGGAGCTGTTTTTT,CASGAHRGGTGELFF
TRBV11-2,NA,TRBJ2-7,NA,TGTGCCAGCAGCTTCAGCGAGCAGTACTTC,CASSFSEQYF
TRBV7-2,few,TRBJ2-7,TRBD1,TGTGCCAGCAGCCAGACCGGGACAGGTGACTCCTACGAGCAGTACTTC,CASSQTGTGDSYEQYF
TRBV28,many,TRBJ1-5,NA,TGTGCCAGCACTCACAGGGAAAATCAGCCCCAGCATTTT,CASTHRENQPQHF
TRBV29-1,NA,TRBJ1-1,TRBD1,TGCAGCGCTGGTGGTGGGACAGGGGGCCGGAACACTGAAGCTTTCTTT,CSAGGGTGGRNTEAFF
TRBV12-3/TRBV12-4,many,TRBJ1-5,NA,TGTGCCAGCAGTTTCGAGGGGCCCCAGCATTTT,CASSFEGPQHF
TRBV12-3/TRBV12-4,few,TRBJ2-5,NA,TGTGCCAGCACCCCCTTCCAGGGGGAGACCCAGTACTTC,CASTPFQGETQYF
TRBV7-9,few,TRBJ2-5,NA,TGTGCCAGCAGCTTATCCCGGCAGCGTCCCTTAGAGACCCAGTACTTC,CASSLSRQRPLETQYF
TRBV24-1,few,TRBJ1-5,TRBD1,TGTGCCACCAGTGAGGGGACAGGGGGTAATCAGCCCCAGCATTTT,CATSEGTGGNQPQHF
TRBV5-1,many,TRBJ1-1,NA,TGCGCCAGCAGCTTGGCTACTGACAACACTGAAGCTTTCTTT,CASSLATDNTEAFF
TRBV3-1,many,TRBJ2-5,NA,TGTGCCAGCAACCCCGGACTAAGGGGCCAAGAGACCCAGTACTTC,CASNPGLRGQETQYF
TRBV2,many,TRBJ1-1,NA,TGTGCCAGCAGTGAAAGCCCAGCCATGAACACTGAAGCTTTCTTT,CASSESPAMNTEAFF
TRBV29-1,NA,TRBJ1-1,NA,TGCAGCGTTGAAGGGGGGGAGTGGGAAGCTTTCTTT,CSVEGGEWEAFF
TRBV3-1,few,TRBJ2-7,NA,TGTGCCAGCAGCCACTCTGGGACCCAGGAGTACTTC,CASSHSGTQEYF
TRBV29-1,many,TRBJ2-7,NA,TGCAGCGTTGGTTCGGTCTCCTACGAGCAGTACTTC,CSVGSVSYEQYF
TRBV2,many,TRBJ2-5,TRBD1,TGTGCCAGCAGTTCTCCGGGACAGGGGGTAGAGACCCAGTACTTC,CASSSPGQGVETQYF
TRBV20-1,many,TRBJ1-6,TRBD1,TGCAGTGACGGACAGGGGAATTCACCCCTCCACTTT,CSDGQGNSPLHF
TRBV10-3,NA,TRBJ2-7,NA,TGTGCCATCAGTGAGCTGAGTCAGGGCCCCTACGAGCAGTACTTC,CAISELSQGPYEQYF
TRBV27,NA,TRBJ1-5,TRBD1,TGTGCCAGCAGTATGGGACAGGGAGGTCAGCCCCAGCATTTT,CASSMGQGGQPQHF
TRBV29-1,few,TRBJ1-5,TRBD1,TGCAGCGTTGGAGGGACAGAGACCGATCAGCCCCAGCATTTT,CSVGGTETDQPQHF
TRBV12-3/TRBV12-4,many,TRBJ1-2,NA,TGTGCCAGCAGTTTAAGTGGGGTAGGCTATGGCTACACCTTC,CASSLSGVGYGYTF